This T cell receptor beta chain is from a study of cytomegalovirus exposure and HLA in healthy donors. The primer mix had 60 Vbeta and 13 Jbeta primers. Method: immunoSEQ multiplex PCR; TCRdb's copy keeps in-frame clones and lacks some. In the table there are some 120,000 clones, 76% of which are singletons. Only a few counts were recorded for this clone. What it recognizes is unknown. The study, taken as a whole, reports: The study flagged about 150 TCR beta chains as cytomegalovirus-associated.

Though probably carrying unrecorded immune exposures, donors were nominally healthy at sampling. CDR3 length: 12 amino acids. Per the germline V gene, CDR1 is LGHNA and CDR2 is YNFKEQ. V was pared by 1 base and J by 6 bases, with 6 bases between. The origin of this receptor is a woman in her 40s in good health and CMV-seropositive. Sequencing was performed on PBMCs. The rearrangement links TRBV4-2 to TRBJ1-1, with D possibly TRBD1 on 6 matching bases. DNA of the CDR3: TGTGCCAGCAGCCAAGCAGGGGCTGAAGCTTTCTTT. This codes for CASSQAGAEAFF.